One sample yielded the 4 T cell receptor beta chains listed below, sequenced in a study of graft-versus-host responses after intestinal transplantation. Clones were sequenced by immunoSEQ multiplex PCR, and TCRdb holds only the in-frame ones, with some missing. The sample gives 90,000 to 95,000 clones, 85% to 95% of which show up once; 0.45% to 0.6% is in the top ten. These receptors have no known antigen. The input for sequencing was unstimulated CD8+ T cells sorted from spleen or lymph node cells, taken before intestinal transplant. The receptors come from a human donor who received an intestinal transplant.

This clone has just a few counts. The chain combines TRBV4-2 with TRBJ2-7; no clear D gene. Germline V gene lookup returns CDR1 LGHNA and CDR2 YNFKEQ. Trimming left V 2 bases short and J 4 bases short, with 15 bases between. CDR3 size: 15 residues. The CDR3 is CASSQREEVPYEQYF. CDR3 in DNA: TGTGCCAGCAGCCAACGAGAAGAGGTGCCGTACGAGCAGTACTTC.

This sequence joins TRBV30 and TRBJ2-7, with 8 bases identical to TRBD1. Germline CDR1 reads GTSNPN; CDR2 reads SVGIG (reference sequence). The length of the CDR3 is 16 residues. After removal of 3 bases from V and 2 bases from J, the junction contained 12 bases not matched to a gene. CDR3 coding DNA: TGTGCCTGGAGGGGATGGGACAGGAATGATACCTACGAGCAGTACTTC. Residues: CAWRGWDRNDTYEQYF.

In DNA, the CDR3 is TGTGCCAGCAGTGAAAGACAGGCCCGATATGAAGCTTTCTTT. It yields the protein CASSERQARYEAFF. The chain joins TRBV6-1 to TRBJ1-1, with TRBD1 as a possible D gene (6 bases). Germline CDR1 is MNHNS and CDR2 is SASEGT. The CDR3 runs to 14 residues. Trimming left V 2 bases short and J 7 bases short, with 14 bases between.

This clone was counted once. The genes are TRBV27 and TRBJ1-5; D remains ambiguous. The ends were cut back, 2 bases at V and 2 bases at J, with 13 bases in the middle. Germline CDR1 reads MNHEY; CDR2 reads SMNVEV (reference sequence). This CDR3 spans 16 amino acids. The DNA for the CDR3 is TGTGCCAGCAGTTTAGAAGGTACCGGGGGCAATCAGCCCCAGCATTTT. Its translation is CASSLEGTGGNQPQHF.